This TCR beta chain originates from a study of shared clonotypes between healthy human individuals. Overall study findings and caveats: What naive subsets generally showed was a larger estimated richness than memory subsets showed. Generation of non-shared clonotypes was less probable than generation of clonotypes shared by all four donors.

Method: immunoSEQ multiplex PCR; TCRdb's copy keeps in-frame clones and lacks some. The sample includes approximately 100,000 clones, about two thirds of them seen just once. Note on this clone: As yet, its antigen is unknown.

This CDR3 region has 14 residues. The V segment lost 3 bases and the J segment 5 bases; nucleotides outside the gene matches: 7. CDR1 and CDR2 (germline): MDHEN, SYDVKM. This TCR was recovered from a man under 40 in good health. The specimen sequenced was memory CD8+ T cells sorted from blood. Noted subset: CD45RO+ cells pooled with CCR7-negative TemRA cells. V and J are TRBV28 and TRBJ2-7; 7 bases are shared with TRBD2. CDR3 nucleotide sequence: TGTGCCAGCAGTTTCGGCGGGAGTGACGACGAGCAGTACTTC. Translating gives CASSFGGSDDEQYF.